The rows below give T cell receptor beta chains drawn from one sample of a study of T cells after yellow fever vaccination. TCRdb analysed the 5' RACE reads with MiXCR anew, one entry per CDR3 protein. Here the sample spans some 69,000 distinct CDR3 sequences, about 6% being singletons. This sample comprised CD4+ T cells sorted from PBMCs, obtained around 15 days after the first yellow fever vaccination. Receptors were obtained from a man younger than 35 who received the YFV17D yellow fever vaccine. CDR3s leave out the opening cysteine and the closing phenylalanine or tryptophan. Where a row states a size, it is once, few, many or the class of an expanded clone; other rows omit it.

TRBJ1-5 | TRBV6-6 | many | ASSYEGQPQH
TRBJ2-1 | TRBV7-2 | many | ASSLRSRGFLSSYNEQF
TRBJ2-5 | TRBV4-2 | - | ASSQVTGRYQETQY
TRBJ1-4 | TRBV18 | many | ASSPGTGVNEKLF
TRBJ1-4 | TRBV6-9 | many | ASSYSGQGASGEKLF
TRBJ2-5 | TRBV5-1 | many | ASSSGTGQETQY
TRBJ2-5 | TRBV7-2 | once | ASSLDGGRKAETQY
TRBJ2-3 | TRBV5-1 | many | ASSLGDWILTDTQY
TRBJ2-1 | TRBV7-8 | few | ASRGGGSSYNEQF
TRBJ2-4 | TRBV7-2 | many | ASSLAPTVSNIQY
TRBJ2-1 | TRBV11-2 | many | ASSSTAGIYNEQF
TRBJ1-1 | TRBV30 | many | AWRSPGAPAEAF
TRBJ2-7 | TRBV3-1 | many | ASSQNGLAAEQY
TRBJ2-5 | TRBV11-2 | many | ASSLPSGPQETQY
TRBJ1-2 | TRBV5-1 | many | ASSLLQGGGYGYT
TRBJ1-1 | TRBV11-2 | many | ASSLGVGAVEAF
TRBJ2-6 | TRBV6-4 | many | ASSKTGSGANVLT
TRBJ1-1 | TRBV12-3/TRBV12-4 | many | ASGWWDIWNTEAF
TRBJ1-6 | TRBV12-3/TRBV12-4 | few | ASSLIVGRLYTDSPLH
TRBJ1-2 | TRBV6-5 | many | ASSYGGTVPGYT
TRBJ1-5 | TRBV20-1 | many | SARSPSSANQPQH
TRBJ2-3 | TRBV5-1 | many | ASSLAGEPDTQY
TRBJ1-5 | TRBV7-2 | many | ASSSNNNQPQH
TRBJ1-5 | TRBV5-1 | many | ASSLGDQNQPQH
TRBJ1-6 | TRBV5-1 | many | ASSLDRDSYNSPLH
TRBJ2-2 | TRBV12-3/TRBV12-4 | many | ASSLGWNTGELF
TRBJ1-1 | TRBV10-3 | many | AIRDPGQSTWNTEAF
TRBJ2-1 | TRBV7-3 | many | ASSLIGDRGYNEQF
TRBJ2-1 | TRBV5-1 | many | ASSLLAGPYNEQF
TRBJ2-5 | TRBV6-5 | many | ASSYSMAVRTQY
TRBJ2-2 | TRBV7-3 | many | ASSLRGANTGELF
TRBJ2-7 | TRBV5-1 | many | STRRERDHEQY
TRBJ2-1 | TRBV6-6 | many | AAVMANEQF
TRBJ2-1 | TRBV29-1 | many | SVDGGGAYNEQF
TRBJ1-1 | TRBV18 | many | ASSPGRTIQNTEAF
TRBJ2-3 | TRBV20-1 | many | SVGGGTDTQY
TRBJ1-4 | TRBV20-1 | few | SARDRQGGGYTEKLF
TRBJ2-1 | TRBV4-3 | many | ASSQGRDGAYNEQF
TRBJ1-2 | TRBV5-1 | many | ASSLSTGSSGYT
TRBJ2-1 | TRBV24-1 | many | ATSESGTSGGGRSF
TRBJ2-3 | TRBV4-2 | many | ASSPQDRTDTQY
TRBJ2-2 | TRBV3-1 | - | ASSRTETNTGELF
TRBJ1-5 | TRBV4-3 | many | ASSQDRQGGQPQH